The 31 T cell receptor beta chains presented below share a single source sample, sequenced in a study of molecular identifiers for immune sequencing clone quantification. TCRdb reprocessed the PCR reads with MiXCR, giving one entry per CDR3 protein. The sample lists about 320,000 distinct CDR3 sequences, over 20% occurring once. The sequencing input was naive CD8+ T cells from blood, with Jurkat cell RNA spiked in. The sample's subset: FACS-sorted CD8+CD4-CCR7+CD45RA+ naive T cells. The receptors here all came from a human donor in good health. Some libraries in this study had Jurkat cell RNA spiked in.

At least ten counts were recorded for this clonotype. This chain links TRBV24-1 with TRBJ2-6, with D hard to call. Germline V CDR1 and CDR2: KGHDR, SFDVKD. The CDR3 runs 13 residues. The V and J ends lost 8 bases and 2 bases respectively, with 6 bases between them. CDR3 region: CATKATGANVLTF. The CDR3 DNA sequence: TGTGCCACCAAGGCTACTGGGGCCAACGTCCTGACTTTC.

This clonotype appeared once. Since a much larger clone is just one base distant, this may be a read error. The chain is built from TRBV4-3 and TRBJ2-3, with 7 bases identical to TRBD2. After removal of 0 bases from V and 2 bases from J, the junction contained 5 bases not matched to a gene. The CDR3 consists of 16 residues. CDR1 and CDR2 (germline): LGHNA, YSLEER. In nucleotides, the CDR3 is TGCGCCAGCAGCCAAGACCGGACTAGTCCCACAGATACGCAGTATTTT. It yields the protein CASSQDRTSPTDTQYF.

This clonotype was observed a handful of times. This chain joins TRBV4-3 and TRBJ1-5, with TRBD1 as a possible D gene (5 bases). Trimming shortened V by 4 bases and J by 4 bases, and 17 bases separated the two germline ends. The CDR3 extends over 16 amino acids. Looked up from germline, CDR1 is LGHNA and CDR2 is YSLEER. The CDR3 nucleotides read TGCGCCAGCAGCCCAGGTCTGGGGCATACTAATCAGCCCCAGCATTTT. Translated, it gives CASSPGLGHTNQPQHF.

There are many counts of this clonotype. This chain connects TRBV5-5 to TRBJ2-3; 11 bases match TRBD2. Unmatched junction bases numbered 18, after V lost 4 bases and J lost 2 bases. The germline V gene encodes CDR1 SGHKS and CDR2 YYEKEE (reference sequence). CDR3 size: 20 residues. The CDR3 reads CASSPALAGARLFLTDTQYF. The CDR3 region has the DNA TGTGCCAGCAGCCCAGCACTAGCGGGGGCCCGCCTGTTCCTCACAGATACGCAGTATTTT.

This clonotype was seen at least ten times. The rearrangement joins TRBV27 to TRBJ2-3, with D perhaps TRBD1 (5 bases). The V end lost 2 bases, the J end lost 2 bases, and 17 bases lay between the germline ends. The germline CDR1 and CDR2 sequences are MNHEY and SMNVEV (reference sequence). There are 17 residues in the CDR3. CDR3 loop: CASSLIKVQGPTDTQYF. In DNA form, the CDR3 reads TGTGCCAGCAGTTTAATCAAGGTGCAGGGCCCCACAGATACGCAGTATTTT.

This clonotype was recorded many times. CDR3: CASSLSGGAPQETQYF. The CDR3 nucleotides read TGTGCCAGCAGCCTTTCGGGGGGCGCCCCTCAAGAGACCCAGTACTTC. The J gene is TRBJ2-5, the V gene TRBV14, with D perhaps TRBD2 (7 bases). The V end lost 4 bases, the J end lost 2 bases, and 17 bases lay between the germline ends. The CDR3 runs 16 residues. CDR1 SGHDN and CDR2 FVKESK come from the germline V gene.

This clonotype was counted ten times or more. The chain carries TRBV19 and TRBJ1-1; D not certain. Trimming pared 4 bases from V and 1 base from J, leaving 13 bases between. The CDR3 totals 15 residues. Germline CDR1 and CDR2: LNHDA and SQIVND (reference sequence). CDR3 protein: CASSSVTSSNTEAFF. The CDR3 DNA reads TGTGCCAGTAGTAGTGTTACGAGTTCGAACACTGAAGCTTTCTTT.

To note about this clonotype: A read error may be the cause here, since a much bigger clone is one base away. This CDR3 fails to terminate in the conserved phenylalanine or tryptophan, so it likely reflects a read error. The chain joins TRBV7-6 to TRBJ2-7; 9 bases map to TRBD2. This CDR3 has 14 amino acids. Germline trimming cut 5 bases from V and 5 bases from J; bases unmatched to any gene: 7. Germline assignment: CDR1 SGHVS and CDR2 FNYEAQ. CDR3 loop: CASSPLAGEDEQYL. CDR3 nucleotide sequence: TGTGCCAGCAGCCCGTTAGCGGGGGAGGACGAGCAGTACCTC.

The genes are TRBV10-3 and TRBJ2-7; no firm D call. This CDR3 is 10 amino acids long. Per germline, CDR1 ENHRY and CDR2 SYGVKD. The germline V and J ends were trimmed by 11 bases and 4 bases, with 9 bases remaining between them. Here the CDR3 DNA reads TGTGCCCATCCGAGATACGAGCAGTACTTC. This gives the protein CAHPRYEQYF.

This clonotype was seen many times. The CDR3 loop is CASRLTENTEAFF. CDR3 bases: TGTGCCAGCAGGCTGACAGAAAACACTGAAGCTTTCTTT. The V gene is TRBV12-3 or TRBV12-4, the J gene TRBJ1-1, with a weak D call TRBD1 (5 bases). The CDR3 extends over 13 amino acids. The germline V and J ends were trimmed by 6 bases and 2 bases, with 10 bases remaining between them.

There are many counts of this clonotype. The V gene is TRBV6-5, the J gene TRBJ1-2; D may be TRBD1 (6 bases). Germline CDR1 MNHEY, CDR2 SVGAGI. There are 13 residues in the CDR3. Trimming pared 9 bases from V and 4 bases from J, leaving 15 bases between. The CDR3 DNA reads TGTGCCAGTCGGGGAACAGGGTCCTATGGCTACACCTTC. Translating it yields CASRGTGSYGYTF.

Turning to this clonotype: Given the absence of the conserved phenylalanine or tryptophan at the CDR3 end, a read error is likely. The chain recombines TRBV27 with TRBJ2-1; D is unresolved. Germline V gene sequence: CDR1 MNHEY, CDR2 SMNVEV (reference sequence). Trimming cost V 6 bases and J 2 bases, with 14 bases left between them. The CDR3 spans 15 residues. In DNA form, the CDR3 reads TGTGCCAGCAGAACGCAAGGGAACGCCTACAATGAGCAGTTCTCC. Translated, it gives CASRTQGNAYNEQFS.

There are many counts of this clonotype. The chain links TRBV24-1 to TRBJ2-3, with TRBD2 matching 11 bases. V was pared by 2 bases and J by 3 bases, with 6 bases of the junction left unmatched. The CDR3 runs to 17 residues. Looked up from germline, CDR1 is KGHDR and CDR2 is SFDVKD. The CDR3 here is CATSDSHTSGGTDTQYF. The DNA for the CDR3 is TGTGCCACCAGTGATTCCCATACTAGCGGGGGAACAGATACGCAGTATTTT.

The chain joins TRBV5-1 to TRBJ2-7; 10 bases match TRBD2. In germline, CDR1 is SGHRS, CDR2 YFSETQ. J was trimmed by 3 bases and V by 0 bases; bases with no gene match: 6. The CDR3 is made up of 16 amino acids. In nucleotides, the CDR3 is TGCGCCAGCAGCTTGGCCTGGGCTAGCGGGAGCTACGAGCAGTACTTC. Encoded protein: CASSLAWASGSYEQYF.

This clonotype was recorded many times. This chain links TRBV16 with TRBJ1-4; D uncertain. The CDR3 has 15 amino acids. Germline loops: CDR1 KGHSY, CDR2 FQNENV. Trimming took 3 bases from V and 10 from J, leaving 18 bases between them. CDR3 sequence reads: CASSQLSGSPGKLFF. The CDR3 DNA is TGTGCCAGCAGCCAGCTATCAGGATCTCCTGGAAAACTGTTTTTT.

Turning to this clonotype: Given a much more abundant clone one base away, this may be a read error. The conserved closing phenylalanine or tryptophan is absent in this CDR3, likely reflecting a read error. V and J are TRBV6-5 and TRBJ2-7; D not resolved. The germline V gene has CDR1 MNHEY and CDR2 SVGAGI. The CDR3 extends over 13 amino acids. The germline V and J ends were trimmed by 7 bases and 4 bases, with 14 bases remaining between them. The CDR3 is CASTHGATYEQYL. DNA of the CDR3: TGTGCCAGCACCCACGGAGCGACATACGAGCAGTACCTC.

This clonotype was counted many times. The CDR3 here is CASGLQFTEAFF. The CDR3 DNA follows: TGTGCTAGTGGTTTGCAATTCACTGAAGCTTTCTTT. The chain is built from TRBV12-5 and TRBJ1-1, with D uncertain. V lost 2 bases, J lost 4 bases, and 5 bases lay in between. Germline loops: CDR1 LGHNT, CDR2 FRNRAP. CDR3 length: 12 residues.

This clonotype was recorded at least ten times. J is TRBJ1-1 and V is TRBV9; 8 bases are shared with TRBD1. The V gene's germline CDR1 is SGDLS and CDR2 YYNGEE. Losses at the gene ends were 2 bases for V and 4 bases for J; bases not matched to a gene: 16. This CDR3 comprises 18 residues. As DNA, the CDR3 is TGTGCCAGCAGCGTTTCAGGGGGCGAGGGTTTGGGGATCACTGAAGCTTTCTTT. Its translation is CASSVSGGEGLGITEAFF.

As for this clonotype: A much larger clonotype is one base distant, so this may be a read error. V gene TRBV2 combines with J gene TRBJ1-3; perhaps TRBD1 as D (6 bases). Trimming shortened V by 8 bases and J by 4 bases, and 18 bases separated the two germline ends. The CDR3 covers 15 residues. Germline values: CDR1 SNHLY, CDR2 FYNNEI. The CDR3 loop is CASGTTSGVGNTIYF. Written as DNA, the CDR3 is TGTGCCAGCGGTACCACTTCAGGGGTCGGAAACACCATATATTTT.

This clonotype was detected a few times. The gene calls are TRBV18 and TRBJ2-3; TRBD2 aligns across 11 bases. Trimming took 2 bases from V and 4 from J; bases not matched to a gene: 2. Per the germline V gene, CDR1 is KGHSH and CDR2 is LQKENI. This CDR3 region has 15 residues. The CDR3 DNA follows: TGTGCCAGCTCACCAGTAGCGGGGGGGCCAGATACGCAGTATTTT. Translation: CASSPVAGGPDTQYF.

This clonotype was observed at least ten times. The chain uses TRBV7-9 and TRBJ1-2; D is unclear. Germline lookup yields CDR1 SEHNR and CDR2 FQNEAQ (reference sequence). The V and J ends lost 5 bases and 2 bases respectively, with 15 bases between them. CDR3 length: 15 residues. The CDR3 is CASSGTYWANYGYTF. The CDR3 DNA follows: TGTGCCAGCAGCGGAACCTACTGGGCCAACTATGGCTACACCTTC.

This clonotype came up many times. This chain connects TRBV4-1 to TRBJ1-1; 9 bases are shared with TRBD1. With 1 base clipped from V and 5 bases from J, the junction kept 5 bases outside the gene matches. This CDR3 spans 15 amino acids. Germline V gives CDR1 MGHRA, CDR2 YSYEKL. The CDR3 nucleotides are TGCGCCAGCAGCCAAGGACAGGGGGTGATGACTGAAGCTTTCTTT. Translating it yields CASSQGQGVMTEAFF.

This clonotype appeared many times. This chain joins TRBV28 and TRBJ2-5; the match to TRBD1 covers 10 bases. The CDR3 has 14 residues. The ends lost 4 bases at V and 3 bases at J; junction bases unmatched: 2. The germline V gene encodes CDR1 MDHEN and CDR2 SYDVKM. CDR3 nucleotide sequence: TGTGCCAGCAGTTGGGACAGGGGTAAAGAGACCCAGTACTTC. This gives the protein CASSWDRGKETQYF.

The V gene is TRBV11-2, the J gene TRBJ2-7, with unresolved D. Germline V CDR1 and CDR2: SGHAT, FQNNGV. CDR3 length equals 13 residues. V lost 2 bases and J 0 bases, leaving 5 bases between the germline ends. CDR3 coding DNA: TGTGCCAGCAGCTTACTAGTCTCCTACGAGCAGTACTTC. Translation gives CASSLLVSYEQYF.

Ten or more counts support this clonotype. The chain uses TRBV29-1 and TRBJ2-1; 9 bases fit TRBD1. Germline V gene sequence: CDR1 SQVTM, CDR2 ANQGSEA. The CDR3 is made up of 17 amino acids. Trimming took 1 base from V and 7 from J; bases not matched to a gene: 14. The CDR3 DNA sequence: TGCAGCGTTGAAGTGATCGGACAGGGGCTGGTATATAATGAGCAGTTCTTC. It yields the protein CSVEVIGQGLVYNEQFF.

Many counts were recorded for this clonotype. The rearrangement joins TRBV4-1 to TRBJ1-5; TRBD1 matches 7 bases. The CDR3 contains 16 residues. Germline values: CDR1 MGHRA, CDR2 YSYEKL. J gave up 5 bases and V 1 base, and 8 bases lay outside the gene matches. The CDR3 spells CASSQVTGVGDQPQHF. The CDR3 bases are TGCGCCAGCAGCCAAGTAACAGGGGTAGGGGATCAGCCCCAGCATTTT.

DNA of the CDR3: TGTGCCAGCAGTTTTGGTGGGACAGGGGGCCCCCATGGCTACACCTTC. It encodes CASSFGGTGGPHGYTF. The chain joins TRBV12-3 or TRBV12-4 to TRBJ1-2; the match to TRBD1 covers 12 bases. The J segment lost 6 bases and the V segment lost 3 bases, leaving 8 bases of the junction unmatched. This CDR3 spans 16 amino acids.

This clonotype was picked up many times. The chain is built from TRBV29-1 and TRBJ2-3, with 7 bases identical to TRBD2. V gave up 4 bases and J gave up 3 bases; unmatched junction bases: 13. CDR1 and CDR2 (germline): SQVTM, ANQGSEA. This CDR3 has 16 amino acids. The CDR3 sequence: CSVGGGRLAETDTQYF. The CDR3 nucleotides read TGCAGCGTTGGCGGTGGGAGGCTAGCGGAAACAGATACGCAGTATTTT.

This clonotype was detected many times. V and J are TRBV30 and TRBJ2-7; no clear D. The CDR3 has 13 residues. Trimming took 3 bases from V and 3 from J, leaving 12 bases between them. Germline V lookup: CDR1 GTSNPN, CDR2 SVGIG (reference sequence). CDR3 region: CAWSLSSLYEQYF. DNA of the CDR3: TGTGCCTGGAGCCTTTCCTCTCTCTACGAGCAGTACTTC.

About this clonotype itself: This clone may be a read error of a much larger clone one base away. The V gene is TRBV12-5, the J gene TRBJ1-1; D perhaps matches TRBD1 (6 bases). Germline CDR1 is LGHNT and CDR2 is FRNRAP. Trimming pared 1 base from V and 2 bases from J, leaving 11 bases between. The length of the CDR3 is 15 residues. CDR3 loop: CASGLAGDFNTEAFF. As DNA, the CDR3 is TGTGCTAGTGGTTTGGCAGGGGACTTTAACACTGAAGCTTTCTTT.

This clonotype was detected ten times or more. The rearrangement links TRBV27 to TRBJ2-7; 7 nucleotides align to TRBD2. Germline V gene data show CDR1 as MNHEY and CDR2 as SMNVEV (reference sequence). Trimming removed 3 bases from V and 3 bases from J; junction bases left unmatched: 5. The CDR3 contains 14 residues. CDR3 in amino acids: CASSFLRENYEQYF. The CDR3 nucleotides read TGTGCCAGCAGTTTCTTGCGGGAGAACTACGAGCAGTACTTC.